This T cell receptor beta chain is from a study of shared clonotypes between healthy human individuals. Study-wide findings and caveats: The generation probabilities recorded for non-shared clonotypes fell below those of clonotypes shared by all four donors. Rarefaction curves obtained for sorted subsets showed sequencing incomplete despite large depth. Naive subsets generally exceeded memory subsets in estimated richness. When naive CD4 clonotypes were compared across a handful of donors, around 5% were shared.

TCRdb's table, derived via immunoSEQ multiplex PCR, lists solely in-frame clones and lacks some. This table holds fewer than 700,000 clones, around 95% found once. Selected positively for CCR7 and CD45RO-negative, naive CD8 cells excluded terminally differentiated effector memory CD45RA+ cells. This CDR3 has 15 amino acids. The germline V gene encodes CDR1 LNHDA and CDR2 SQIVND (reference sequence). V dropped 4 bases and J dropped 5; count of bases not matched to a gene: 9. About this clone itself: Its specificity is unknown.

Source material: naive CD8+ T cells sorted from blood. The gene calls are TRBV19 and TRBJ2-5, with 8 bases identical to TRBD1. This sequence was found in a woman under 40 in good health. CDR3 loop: CASSNDRGTGETQYF. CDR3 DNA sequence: TGTGCCAGTAGTAATGACAGGGGAACGGGCGAGACCCAGTACTTC.